Presented here are 21 T cell receptor beta chains from one specimen sequenced in a study of cytomegalovirus exposure and HLA in healthy donors. In the PCR, 60 Vbeta and 13 Jbeta primers were used. Measured with immunoSEQ multiplex PCR; TCRdb has only the in-frame clones, and not every one. The data contain 140,000 or so clones, over 65% of them seen just once; the ten biggest clones take up around 3.2%. Material for sequencing was PBMCs. These receptors all stem from a female donor in good health and CMV-seronegative.

V gene TRBV19 combines with J gene TRBJ2-7, with D possibly being TRBD2 (6 bases). V lost 4 bases and J 5 bases, leaving 15 bases between the germline ends. The CDR3 is made up of 14 amino acids. Per germline, CDR1 LNHDA and CDR2 SQIVND (reference sequence). CDR3 amino acids: CASSTAGQDHEQYF. The CDR3 DNA is TGTGCCAGTAGTACGGCGGGGCAAGACCACGAGCAGTACTTC.

The CDR3 sequence: CASSGRTSNTEAFF. Here the CDR3 DNA reads TGTGCCAGCAGTGGACGGACTTCGAACACTGAAGCTTTCTTT. The V gene is TRBV25-1, the J gene TRBJ1-1, with D uncertain. This CDR3 spans 14 amino acids. Trimming cost V 4 bases and J 1 base, with 10 bases left between them. Germline CDR1 reads MGHDK; CDR2 reads SYGVNS.

The chain is built from TRBV5-4 and TRBJ1-4, with 9 bases aligning to TRBD1. The length of the CDR3 is 13 residues. Germline assignment: CDR1 SGHNT and CDR2 YYREEE (reference sequence). The V gene end was trimmed by 4 bases and the J gene end by 9 bases; junction bases not matched to a gene: 4. The CDR3 loop reads CASSRDREKKLFF. Here the CDR3 DNA reads TGTGCCAGCAGCCGGGACAGGGAGAAAAAACTGTTTTTT.

The chain is built from TRBV19 and TRBJ2-7; TRBD2 matches at 7 bases. The germline V gene encodes CDR1 LNHDA and CDR2 SQIVND (reference sequence). V lost 10 bases to trimming and J lost 2 bases; unmatched junction nucleotides: 5. The CDR3 consists of 12 residues. Written as DNA, the CDR3 is TGTGCCACGCGGGGGAACGCCTACGAGCAGTACTTC. Protein sequence: CATRGNAYEQYF.

The gene calls are TRBV19 and TRBJ1-1; weak D call: TRBD1 (6 bases). The V end lost 6 bases, the J end lost 5 bases, and 25 bases lay between the germline ends. Germline CDR1 LNHDA, CDR2 SQIVND (reference sequence). The CDR3 is 17 residues long. CDR3 region: CASSTKAGGRGRTEAFF. CDR3 nucleotide sequence: TGTGCCAGTAGCACCAAGGCGGGGGGCCGTGGAAGAACTGAAGCTTTCTTT. The whole variable domain, remainder taken from reference TRBV19 and TRBJ1-1, is DGGITQSPKYLFRKEGQNVTLSCEQNLNHDAMYWYRQDPGQGLRLIYYSQIVNDFQKGDIAEGYSVSREKKESFPLTVTSAQKNPTAFYLCASSTKAGGRGRTEAFFGQGTRLTVV.

The rearrangement joins TRBV30 to TRBJ1-5; the D is unclear. The germline V gene encodes CDR1 GTSNPN and CDR2 SVGIG (reference sequence). The V and J ends lost 3 bases and 0 bases respectively, with 6 bases between them. The CDR3 contains 13 residues. The CDR3 region is CAWSQDSNQPQHF. CDR3 DNA sequence: TGTGCCTGGAGCCAGGATAGCAATCAGCCCCAGCATTTT.

The chain recombines TRBV9 with TRBJ1-2; 7 positions match TRBD1. The CDR3 covers 16 residues. Trimming removed 3 bases from V and 6 bases from J; junction bases left unmatched: 14. Looked up from germline, CDR1 is SGDLS and CDR2 is YYNGEE. CDR3 coding DNA: TGTGCCAGCAGCGCCCAAACAGGGGAATATAGGGATGGCTACACCTTC. This encodes CASSAQTGEYRDGYTF.

This clone appeared a single time. The chain combines TRBV5-4 with TRBJ2-7; the D gene is possibly TRBD1 (6 bases). CDR3 length: 15 residues. Germline V gene lookup returns CDR1 SGHNT and CDR2 YYREEE (reference sequence). With 4 bases removed from V and 3 bases from J, the gap between germline ends came to 17 bases. CDR3 amino acids: CASSDRQQRGYEQYF. In nucleotides, the CDR3 is TGTGCCAGCAGCGACAGGCAACAGCGTGGCTACGAGCAGTACTTC.

For the CDR3, the DNA is TGTGCCAGCAGTTTCCGTAATAGCGGGAGGGGTACAGATACGCAGTATTTT. It codes for CASSFRNSGRGTDTQYF. The chain recombines TRBV28 with TRBJ2-3, with 11 nucleotides matching TRBD2. Germline CDR1 and CDR2: MDHEN and SYDVKM. The length of the CDR3 is 17 residues. J lost 3 bases, V lost 3 bases, and 8 bases had no gene match.

This clone was recorded a few times. The chain couples TRBV7-9 to TRBJ2-3, with a weak D call TRBD1 (6 bases). This CDR3 spans 15 amino acids. Looked up from germline, CDR1 is SEHNR and CDR2 is FQNEAQ (reference sequence). V was pared by 5 bases and J by 0 bases, with 12 bases between. CDR3 DNA sequence: TGTGCCAGCAGCGGGCAGGGGTCTAGCACAGATACGCAGTATTTT. It translates to CASSGQGSSTDTQYF.

The chain links TRBV9 to TRBJ2-7, with 7 bases matching TRBD2. Germline CDR1 and CDR2: SGDLS and YYNGEE. V lost 4 bases to trimming and J lost 3 bases; unmatched junction nucleotides: 7. The CDR3 has 14 residues. CDR3 nucleotide sequence: TGTGCCAGCAGCCCCAAAACGGGGGGCTACGAGCAGTACTTC. Translated: CASSPKTGGYEQYF.

This clone was detected only a few times. The chain is built from TRBV19 and TRBJ1-6; D may be TRBD1 (5 bases). From germline, CDR1 is LNHDA and CDR2 SQIVND (reference sequence). The length of the CDR3 is 15 residues. Trimming removed 7 bases at V and 5 bases at J, with 15 bases between. DNA for the CDR3: TGTGCCAGTAAACTCACCCAGGGAAATAATTCACCCCTCCACTTT. Encoded protein: CASKLTQGNNSPLHF.

This chain links TRBV4-3 with TRBJ2-1; 9 nucleotides match TRBD2. Unmatched junction bases numbered 13, after V lost 0 bases and J lost 10 bases. The CDR3 is made up of 17 amino acids. The germline V gene encodes CDR1 LGHNA and CDR2 YSLEER. The CDR3 protein is CASSQELASGVTREQFF. CDR3 in DNA: TGCGCCAGCAGCCAAGAGCTTGCTAGCGGGGTCACAAGGGAGCAGTTCTTC.

The chain has TRBV18 and TRBJ2-1; TRBD1 aligns across 7 bases. The CDR3 runs 14 residues. The germline V gene has CDR1 KGHSH and CDR2 LQKENI. The trim removed 4 bases at V and 4 bases at J, leaving 4 bases unmatched. The CDR3 loop is CASSRDSQYNEQFF. CDR3 nucleotides: TGTGCCAGCTCACGGGACAGCCAGTACAATGAGCAGTTCTTC.

The chain uses TRBV27 and TRBJ1-6; TRBD1 might be the D (6 bases). Trimming left V 2 bases short and J 7 bases short, with 15 bases between. CDR3 length equals 16 residues. Per the germline V gene, CDR1 is MNHEY and CDR2 is SMNVEV (reference sequence). The CDR3 nucleotides read TGTGCCAGCAGTTTAGGGGTAGGGCAGGGGAATTCACCCCTCCACTTT. It yields the protein CASSLGVGQGNSPLHF.

This clone appeared a single time. V is TRBV27 and J is TRBJ1-2; maybe TRBD1 (6 bases). Germline V gene lookup returns CDR1 MNHEY and CDR2 SMNVEV (reference sequence). This CDR3 is built from 14 residues. The V end was cut by 4 bases, the J end by 8 bases, with 17 bases between. CDR3 amino acids: CASSSSNRAPGYTF. CDR3 coding DNA: TGTGCCAGCAGTTCATCCAACAGGGCCCCAGGCTACACCTTC.

The rearrangement links TRBV5-1 to TRBJ1-4, with D possibly TRBD1 on 6 matching bases. The CDR3 totals 14 residues. V was clipped by 4 bases and J by 5 bases, with 12 bases between them. The germline V gene has CDR1 SGHRS and CDR2 YFSETQ. CDR3 bases: TGCGCCAGCAGCCTACAGGGTACCAATGAAAAACTGTTTTTT. Protein: CASSLQGTNEKLFF.

V usage is TRBV28 and J usage is TRBJ1-4, with TRBD1 identical over 8 bases. The germline V gene has CDR1 MDHEN and CDR2 SYDVKM. CDR3 size: 12 residues. J was trimmed by 14 bases and V by 6 bases; bases with no gene match: 8. CDR3 sequence (DNA): TGTGCCAGCAGACGACAGGGGTTTAGGCTGTTTTTT. It translates to CASRRQGFRLFF.

Note on this clone: One end of the junction does not line up with germline, which may come from a read error. The rearrangement links TRBV30 to TRBJ1-2; TRBD1 agrees at 9 bases. CDR1 and CDR2 from the germline V gene are GTSNPN and SVGIG (reference sequence). This CDR3 spans 12 amino acids. In nucleotides, the CDR3 is TGTGCCTGGAGGACCCCGGGACAGGGCTACCCCTTC. Amino acids: CAWRTPGQGYPF.

This clone was detected once. The rearrangement links TRBV27 to TRBJ2-5; no definite D call. The last part of the DNA fits TRBJ2-7 better; the J call may be wrong. The CDR3 runs to 12 residues. Germline V lookup: CDR1 MNHEY, CDR2 SMNVEV (reference sequence). The CDR3 nucleotides read TGTGCCAGCGGAAGGAGCCCCTACGAGCAGTACTTC. Translating it yields CASGRSPYEQYF.

In regard to this clone: The junction does not match germline at one end; this may be a read error. The rearrangement joins TRBV7-9 to TRBJ1-6; 8 bases map to TRBD1. Germline V gene lookup returns CDR1 SEHNR and CDR2 FQNEAQ (reference sequence). This CDR3 has 17 residues. CDR3 loop: CSSSSSGGEGYNSPLHF. The CDR3 bases are TGTTCCAGCAGCTCCTCAGGGGGCGAGGGCTATAATTCACCCCTCCACTTT.